A single sample is the source of the 15 T cell receptor beta chains below, sequenced in a study of CD8+ T cells in alopecia areata (dated by TCRdb to the late 2010s). According to the study, the label for this sample's time point signals: baseline before oral tofacitinib. The library was made by the immunoSEQ multiplex PCR assay. RNA was extracted from all samples and reverse transcribed into cDNA as template for TCR sequencing. TCRdb mirrors the immuneACCESS table, restricted to in-frame sequences. Some clones are absent from its copies; in checked studies, under half trace to an unresolved V gene, and the reason for the others is unknown. Counted in this sample were about 150,000 clones; approximately 87% of them appeared once. The top ten hold more than 13% of the sample. The source was CD8+ T cells sorted from blood, collected at week 0. The receptors were gathered from a human donor with alopecia areata.

V usage is TRBV7-3 and J usage is TRBJ1-1; tentative D call: TRBD1 (5 bases). The CDR3 is 14 residues long. Per the germline V gene, CDR1 is SGHTA and CDR2 is FQGTGA. Between the trimmed V and J ends, which lost 2 bases and 1 base, there was a span of 8 bases. In nucleotides, the CDR3 is TGTGCCAGCAGCTTAGTCGGGGGGAACACTGAAGCTTTCTTT. It is translated as CASSLVGGNTEAFF.

The V and J genes are TRBV7-2 and TRBJ2-1, with a weak D call TRBD2 (6 bases). Per the germline V gene, CDR1 is SGHTA and CDR2 is FQGNSA. This CDR3 has 15 amino acids. V lost 4 bases and J lost 2, with 12 bases in between. The CDR3 nucleotides are TGTGCCAGCAGCTCCCGGGACTTGACCTACAATGAGCAGTTCTTC. Amino acids: CASSSRDLTYNEQFF.

This clone was recorded once. CDR3 in amino acids: CASSGQPQYF. Written as DNA, the CDR3 is TGCGCCAGCAGTGGTCAGCCGCAGTATTTT. The chain employs TRBV10-2 and TRBJ2-3; no reliable D call. The CDR3 totals 10 residues. V was clipped by 4 bases and J by 10 bases, with 6 bases between them. Germline CDR1 reads WSHSY; CDR2 reads SAAADI.

In this sample, this clone turned up a few times. The chain is built from TRBV19 and TRBJ1-5; D uncertain. This CDR3 has 15 amino acids. CDR1 is LNHDA, CDR2 SQIVND, per germline (reference sequence). Trimming took 3 bases from V and 0 from J, leaving 9 bases between them. The chain's CDR3 is CASSMSQYSNQPQHF. The CDR3 coding sequence is TGTGCCAGTAGTATGTCACAATATAGCAATCAGCCCCAGCATTTT. Drawing the rest from reference TRBV19 and TRBJ1-5, the complete variable domain is DGGITQSPKYLFRKEGQNVTLSCEQNLNHDAMYWYRQDPGQGLRLIYYSQIVNDFQKGDIAEGYSVSREKKESFPLTVTSAQKNPTAFYLCASSMSQYSNQPQHFGDGTRLSIL.

CDR3 sequence (DNA): TGTGCCAGCAGCCAGACTGATAGCGGGGCGACGAACACCGGGGAGCTGTTTTTT. This codes for CASSQTDSGATNTGELFF. The chain uses TRBV14 and TRBJ2-2, with TRBD2 identical over 8 bases. With 3 bases clipped from V and 0 bases from J, the junction kept 9 bases outside the gene matches. The CDR3 totals 18 residues. Germline V gives CDR1 SGHDN, CDR2 FVKESK.

This rearrangement joins TRBV7-9 to TRBJ2-1, with D unresolved. Trimming cost V 7 bases and J 7 bases, with 11 bases left between them. The germline V gene has CDR1 SEHNR and CDR2 FQNEAQ (reference sequence). The CDR3 runs to 12 residues. CDR3: CASNLRPNEQFF. CDR3 bases: TGTGCCAGCAACCTCAGGCCTAATGAGCAGTTCTTC.

V and J are TRBV4-1 and TRBJ2-7; 9 nucleotides align to TRBD1. The V gene's germline CDR1 is MGHRA and CDR2 YSYEKL. The CDR3 runs to 18 residues. V shed 3 bases, J shed 0 bases, and the junction held 12 bases outside the gene matches. CDR3 sequence: CASSHSTRTGATSYEQYF. The DNA for the CDR3 is TGCGCCAGCAGCCATAGCACCCGGACAGGGGCTACCTCCTACGAGCAGTACTTC.

The CDR3: CAWSPTPSYEQYF. CDR3 nucleotide sequence: TGTGCCTGGAGTCCGACCCCTTCCTACGAGCAGTACTTC. The V gene is TRBV30, the J gene TRBJ2-7, with unresolved D. This CDR3 has 13 amino acids. V was shortened by 2 bases and J by 1 base, with 9 bases between the two germline ends. Germline V gene data show CDR1 as GTSNPN and CDR2 as SVGIG (reference sequence).

The J gene is TRBJ1-2, the V gene TRBV6-6, with D possibly matching TRBD1 (5 bases). This CDR3 is 12 amino acids long. Germline CDR1 and CDR2: MNHNY and SVGAGI (reference sequence). V lost 10 bases and J lost 1, with 10 bases in between. The CDR3 protein is CAKRTLNYGYTF. The CDR3 nucleotides are TGTGCCAAAAGGACACTTAACTATGGCTACACCTTC.

In its sample, this clone was seen a few times. The chain recombines TRBV23-1 with TRBJ1-5; TRBD1 matches 9 bases. TRBV23-1 is noted as an ORF with a role that remains uncertain. The J segment lost 0 bases and the V segment lost 0 bases, leaving 3 bases of the junction unmatched. This CDR3 is built from 17 residues. The CDR3 region is CASSQSDRGYSNQPQHF. In DNA form, the CDR3 reads TGCGCCAGCAGTCAATCGGACAGGGGATATAGCAATCAGCCCCAGCATTTT.

The gene calls are TRBV11-2 and TRBJ1-2, with 7 positions matching TRBD1. V shed 8 bases, J shed 4 bases, and the junction held 7 bases outside the gene matches. This CDR3 has 13 amino acids. CDR1 is SGHAT, CDR2 FQNNGV, per germline. The DNA for the CDR3 is TGTGCCAGCGAACCCGGGACAGTCTATGGCTACACCTTC. It specifies CASEPGTVYGYTF.

The gene calls are TRBV7-9 and TRBJ2-1; D is uncertain. V lost 6 bases to trimming and J lost 8 bases, with 8 bases between them. This CDR3 is 11 amino acids long. Germline V gives CDR1 SEHNR, CDR2 FQNEAQ (reference sequence). CDR3 nucleotide sequence: TGTGCCAGCAGGGGTCTCTATGAGCAGTTCTTC. Translating it yields CASRGLYEQFF.

To note about this clone: At the DNA level, this CDR3 is encoded by other sequences in the same sample as well. The rearrangement uses TRBV7-9 and TRBJ2-2; the D is unclear. Per germline, CDR1 SEHNR and CDR2 FQNEAQ (reference sequence). This CDR3 region has 12 residues. V was cut by 1 base and J by 6 bases, with 3 bases left in between. CDR3 DNA: TGTGCCAGCAGCTTAGGTCCCGGGGAGCTGTTTTTT. It is translated as CASSLGPGELFF.

The chain carries TRBV14 and TRBJ1-4; TRBD1 matches 9 bases. V gave up 4 bases and J gave up 8 bases; unmatched junction bases: 8. The CDR3 is made up of 15 amino acids. CDR1 is SGHDN, CDR2 FVKESK, per germline. This CDR3 reads CASSPTGTGNEKLFF. Here the CDR3 DNA reads TGTGCCAGCAGCCCGACCGGGACAGGGAACGAAAAACTGTTTTTT.

The rearrangement links TRBV9 to TRBJ2-3; the match to TRBD2 covers 7 bases. The CDR3 is 15 amino acids. V was pared by 3 bases and J by 2 bases, with 6 bases of the junction left unmatched. Germline values: CDR1 SGDLS, CDR2 YYNGEE. CDR3 in amino acids: CASSEWSGATDTQYF. DNA for the CDR3: TGTGCCAGCAGCGAGTGGAGCGGGGCCACAGATACGCAGTATTTT.